This T cell receptor beta chain was identified in a study of blood T cell repertoires in COVID-19. The wider study: The United States, Italy and Spain were the sources of the acute and convalescent COVID-19 samples. PBMCs, B-cell-depleted T cells, or T cells were the source of the cDNA or gDNA that made up the material.

As handled by the study authors: Estimation of nucleated cell counts was performed using reference gene primer amplification. The table came from immunoSEQ multiplex PCR; TCRdb's copy has only in-frame clones and leaves some out. The V and J calls and the clone size are those of that table, but D and trimming were determined from the DNA. Among around 93,000 clones listed, approximately 87% were seen once. Germline V gene data show CDR1 as KGHSH and CDR2 as LQKENI. Unmatched junction bases numbered 6, after V lost 1 base and J lost 6 bases. This CDR3 comprises 16 residues. This TCR derives from a human donor in a cohort sampled during active COVID-19. The chain links TRBV18 to TRBJ2-1; 10 nucleotides align to TRBD2. Sequencing used peripheral blood. The CDR3 protein is CASSPRSIAGGNEQFF. The CDR3 DNA reads TGTGCCAGCTCACCACGCAGCATAGCGGGAGGCAATGAGCAGTTCTTC.